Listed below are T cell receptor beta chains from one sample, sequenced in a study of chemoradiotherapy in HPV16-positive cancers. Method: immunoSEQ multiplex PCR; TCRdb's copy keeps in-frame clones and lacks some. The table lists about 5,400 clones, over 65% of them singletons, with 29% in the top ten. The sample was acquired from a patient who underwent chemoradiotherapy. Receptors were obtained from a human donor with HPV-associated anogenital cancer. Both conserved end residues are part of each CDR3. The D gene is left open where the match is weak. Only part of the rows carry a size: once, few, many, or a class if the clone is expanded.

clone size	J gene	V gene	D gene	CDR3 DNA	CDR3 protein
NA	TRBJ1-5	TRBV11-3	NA	TGTGCCAGCAGCTTAGGAGGGGATCAGCCCCAGCATTTT	CASSLGGDQPQHF
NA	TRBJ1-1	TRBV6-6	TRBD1	TGTGCCAGCAGCCACCCGGGACAGGCCATGAACACTGAAGCTTTCTTT	CASSHPGQAMNTEAFF
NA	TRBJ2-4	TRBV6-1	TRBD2	TGTGCCAGCAATCCAGCGGGGGCCGACAAAAACATTCAGTACTTC	CASNPAGADKNIQYF
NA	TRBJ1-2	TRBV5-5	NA	TGTGCCAGCAGCTTGGACGGGGGGCGGGGCTATGGCTACACCTTC	CASSLDGGRGYGYTF
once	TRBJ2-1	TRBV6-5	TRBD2	TGTGCCAGCAGTTGGGGGAGGGCAGGGAGACGCAATGAGCAGTTCTTC	CASSWGRAGRRNEQFF
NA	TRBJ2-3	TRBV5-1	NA	TGCGCCAGCAGCTACAAGACAGATACGCAGTATTTT	CASSYKTDTQYF
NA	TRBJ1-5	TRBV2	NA	TGTGCCAGCAGTGAGAATCAGCCCCAGCATTTT	CASSENQPQHF
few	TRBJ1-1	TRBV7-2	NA	TGTGCCAGCAGCTCATCAGACAGTTTGAACACTGAAGCTTTCTTT	CASSSSDSLNTEAFF
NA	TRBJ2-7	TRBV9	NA	TGTGCCAGCAGCCTCGCAGTTTCCTCCTACGAGCAGTACTTC	CASSLAVSSYEQYF
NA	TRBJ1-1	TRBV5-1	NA	TGCGCCAGCAGCGCAGGGCCGAACACTGAAGCTTTCTTT	CASSAGPNTEAFF
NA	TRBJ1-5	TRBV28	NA	TGTGCCAGCAGTTTATATCGGGCCCAGCATTTT	CASSLYRAQHF
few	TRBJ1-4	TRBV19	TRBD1	TGTGCCAGCGCCAGGGGGCCGGCTGAAAAACTGTTTTTT	CASARGPAEKLFF
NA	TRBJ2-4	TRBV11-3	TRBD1	TGTGCCAGCAGCTCTAGGGACAGCAGACTTGTCAACATTCAGTACTTC	CASSSRDSRLVNIQYF
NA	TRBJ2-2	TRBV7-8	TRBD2	TGTGCCAGCAGCTTAGCGACGCGACTAGCGGGTTCACGGAGGGAGCTGTTTTTT	CASSLATRLAGSRRELFF
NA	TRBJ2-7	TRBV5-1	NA	TGCGCCAGCAGCTCGGGACTGGCTTTTGACGAGCAGTACTTC	CASSSGLAFDEQYF
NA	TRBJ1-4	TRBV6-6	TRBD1	TGTGCCAGCAGTTCTGGACAGGCGGCTGAAAAACTGTTTTTT	CASSSGQAAEKLFF
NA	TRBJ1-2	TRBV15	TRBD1	TGTGCCACCAGCAGAGATTGGGGGACAGTTTATGGCTACACCTTC	CATSRDWGTVYGYTF
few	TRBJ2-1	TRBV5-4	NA	TGTGCCAGCAGCTTAAGAGGGGCCAATGAGCAGTTCTTC	CASSLRGANEQFF
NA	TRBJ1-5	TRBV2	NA	TGTGCCAGCAGGGGGGTGACAGGCTCTAATCAGCCCCAGCATTTT	CASRGVTGSNQPQHF
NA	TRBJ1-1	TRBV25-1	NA	TGTGCCAGCAGGGGGGGGGCGGGAAAAGTTGGAGCTTTCTTT	CASRGGAGKVGAFF
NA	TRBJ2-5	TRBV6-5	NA	TGTGCCAGCAGTTACCAGGGGAGCGGTGGGCCCCTGGCCCAGTACTTC	CASSYQGSGGPLAQYF
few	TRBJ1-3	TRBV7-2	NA	TGTGCCAGCAGCTTTGACGGTTCTGGAAACACCATATATTTT	CASSFDGSGNTIYF
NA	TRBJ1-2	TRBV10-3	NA	TGTGCCATCAGTGAGTCGACACCCGTGGGACTTGACTATGGCTACACCTTC	CAISESTPVGLDYGYTF
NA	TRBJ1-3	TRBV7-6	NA	TGTGCCAGCAGCTTGGGACAACTCTCTGGAAACACCATATATTTT	CASSLGQLSGNTIYF
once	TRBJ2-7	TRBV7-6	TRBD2	TGTGCCAGCAGCGACCGGACTAGCGGGAGCGAGCAGTACTTC	CASSDRTSGSEQYF
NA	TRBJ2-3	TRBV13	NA	TGTGCCAGCAGCTCACCCCCGACAGCTGCAGATACGCAGTATTTT	CASSSPPTAADTQYF
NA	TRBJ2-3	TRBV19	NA	TGTGCCAGTAGTCCCCGGACTATCGCAGATACGCAGTATTTT	CASSPRTIADTQYF
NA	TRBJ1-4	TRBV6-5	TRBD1	TGTGCCAGCAGTCGAAACAGGGGTGATAATGAAAAACTGTTTTTT	CASSRNRGDNEKLFF
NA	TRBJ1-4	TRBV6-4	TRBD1	TGTGCCAGCAGTTCCTGGACAGGGCGGGTGCCTAATGAAAAACTGTTTTTT	CASSSWTGRVPNEKLFF
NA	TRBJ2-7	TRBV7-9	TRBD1	TGTGCCAGCAGCTTTGTTTCCCAGGGGGCATACGAGCAGTACTTC	CASSFVSQGAYEQYF
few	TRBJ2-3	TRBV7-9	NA	TGTGCCAGCAGCTTAGCGGGAATGAGCACAGATACGCAGTATTTT	CASSLAGMSTDTQYF
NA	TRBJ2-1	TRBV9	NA	TGTGCCAGCAGCGTTACTGGGGGGTACGCCTACAATGAGCAGTTCTTC	CASSVTGGYAYNEQFF
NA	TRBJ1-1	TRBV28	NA	TGTGCCAGCAGTTTTCCGAGGGGCACTGAAGCTTTCTTT	CASSFPRGTEAFF
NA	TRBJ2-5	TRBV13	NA	TGTGCCAGCAGCTCTACCGAGTGGGGGGCGGAGACCCAGTACTTC	CASSSTEWGAETQYF
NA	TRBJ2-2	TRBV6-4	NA	TGTGCCAGCAGTGCCGAACTAGCCGGGGAGCTGTTTTTT	CASSAELAGELFF
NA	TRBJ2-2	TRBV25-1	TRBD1	TGTGCCAGCAGTGCTGGACAGGGTATAATCACCGGGGAGCTGTTTTTT	CASSAGQGIITGELFF
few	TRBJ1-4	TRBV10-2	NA	TGCGCCAGCAGGAAGAGGACATCTGAAAAACTGTTTTTT	CASRKRTSEKLFF
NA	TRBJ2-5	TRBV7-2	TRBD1	TGTGCCAGCAGCGGTGGGGGGACAGGGGGCACTCCCCAGTACTTC	CASSGGGTGGTPQYF
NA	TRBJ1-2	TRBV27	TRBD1	TGTGCCAGCAGTTTCGGACAGGGACCTCCGTGGGACTATGGCTACACCTTC	CASSFGQGPPWDYGYTF
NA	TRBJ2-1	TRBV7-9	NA	TGTGCCAGCAGCTTTTCCTACAATGAGCAGTTCTTC	CASSFSYNEQFF
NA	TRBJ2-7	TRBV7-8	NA	TGTGCCAGCAGCTTTACTAGCTACGAGCAGTACTTC	CASSFTSYEQYF
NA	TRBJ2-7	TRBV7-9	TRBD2	TGTGCCAGCAGCCCTAGCGGGAGGGGCGAGCAGTACTTC	CASSPSGRGEQYF
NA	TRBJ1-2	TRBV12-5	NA	TGTGCTAGTGGTTTGTGGGGTCCCTATGGCTACACCTTC	CASGLWGPYGYTF
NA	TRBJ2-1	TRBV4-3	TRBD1	TGCGCCAGCAGCCAGGACAGGGCCCACCAGTTCTTC	CASSQDRAHQFF
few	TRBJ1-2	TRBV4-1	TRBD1	TGCGCCAGCAGCCAGCCGGGACAGGGGGCGTATGGCTACACCTTC	CASSQPGQGAYGYTF
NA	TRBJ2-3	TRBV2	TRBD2	TGTGCCAGCAGAGGAACTAGCGGGGGGGGAGATACGCAGTATTTT	CASRGTSGGGDTQYF
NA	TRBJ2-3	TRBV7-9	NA	TGTGCCAGCAGCTTAGTCACAGGTAGCACAGATACGCAGTATTTT	CASSLVTGSTDTQYF
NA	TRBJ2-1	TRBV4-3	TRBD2	TGCGCCAGCAGCCAAGTTCCTAGCGGGACGTACAATGAGCAGTTCTTC	CASSQVPSGTYNEQFF
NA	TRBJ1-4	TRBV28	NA	TGTGCCACAAGACGGGGGGGAGAAAAACTGTTTTTT	CATRRGGEKLFF
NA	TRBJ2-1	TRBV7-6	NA	TGTGCCAGCAGCTCCCGCCTAGGGAACAATGAGCAGTTCTTC	CASSSRLGNNEQFF
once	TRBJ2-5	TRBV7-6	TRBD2	TGTGCCAGCAGCTTAGCAGCGGGGTCACAAGAGACCCAGTACTTC	CASSLAAGSQETQYF
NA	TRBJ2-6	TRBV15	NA	TGTGCCACCCAATTAAGGGGGAGTGAGCGGGCCAACGTCCTGACTTTC	CATQLRGSERANVLTF
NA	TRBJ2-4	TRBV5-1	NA	TGCGCCAGCAGCTTGGCGGACAGCCGGGACATTCAGTACTTC	CASSLADSRDIQYF
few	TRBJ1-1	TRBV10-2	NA	TGCGCCAGCAGTGAGGACACCCGGGGGACTGAAGCTTTCTTT	CASSEDTRGTEAFF
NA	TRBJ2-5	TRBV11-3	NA	TGTGCCAGCAGCTTAAAGAGGCATGAGCAGTACTTC	CASSLKRHEQYF
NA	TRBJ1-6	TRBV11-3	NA	TGTGCCAGCAGCTTTAGAGGGGGGGATTCACCCCTCCACTTT	CASSFRGGDSPLHF
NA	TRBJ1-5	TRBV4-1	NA	TGCGCCAGCAGCCTAGATCAGGGAAGCAATCAGCCCCAGCATTTT	CASSLDQGSNQPQHF
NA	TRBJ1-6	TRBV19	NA	TGTGCCAGTAGGAGTGGTAGGGGTTCTAATAATTCACCCCTCCACTTT	CASRSGRGSNNSPLHF